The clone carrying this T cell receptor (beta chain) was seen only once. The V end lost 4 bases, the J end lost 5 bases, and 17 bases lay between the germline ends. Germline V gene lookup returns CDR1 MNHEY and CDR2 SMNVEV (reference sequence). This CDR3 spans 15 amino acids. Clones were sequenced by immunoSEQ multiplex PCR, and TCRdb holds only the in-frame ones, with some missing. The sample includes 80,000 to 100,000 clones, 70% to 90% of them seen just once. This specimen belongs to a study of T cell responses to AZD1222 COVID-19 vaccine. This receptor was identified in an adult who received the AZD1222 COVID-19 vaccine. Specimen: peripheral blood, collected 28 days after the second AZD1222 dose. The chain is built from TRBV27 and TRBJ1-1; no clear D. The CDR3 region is CASSSVGSGKTEAFF. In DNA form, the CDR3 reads TGTGCCAGCAGTTCGGTGGGGTCGGGGAAGACTGAAGCTTTCTTT.